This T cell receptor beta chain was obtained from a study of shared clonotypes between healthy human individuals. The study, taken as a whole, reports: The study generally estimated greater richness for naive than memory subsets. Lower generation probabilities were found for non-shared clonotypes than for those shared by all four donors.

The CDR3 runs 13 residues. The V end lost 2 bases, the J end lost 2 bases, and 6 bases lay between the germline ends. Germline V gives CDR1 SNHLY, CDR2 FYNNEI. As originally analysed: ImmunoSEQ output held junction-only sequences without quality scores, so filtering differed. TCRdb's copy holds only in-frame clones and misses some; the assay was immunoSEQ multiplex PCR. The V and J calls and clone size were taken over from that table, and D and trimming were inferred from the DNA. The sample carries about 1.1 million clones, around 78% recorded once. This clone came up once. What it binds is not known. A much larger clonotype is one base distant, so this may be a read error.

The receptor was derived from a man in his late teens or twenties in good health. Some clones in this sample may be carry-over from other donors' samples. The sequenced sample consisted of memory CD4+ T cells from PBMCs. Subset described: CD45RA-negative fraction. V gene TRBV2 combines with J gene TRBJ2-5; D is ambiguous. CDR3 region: CASSELRQETQYF. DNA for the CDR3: TGTGCCAGCAGTGAATTGCGGCAAGAGACCCAGTACTTC.